In its sample, the clone carrying this TCR beta chain was seen a few times. Its antigen is undetermined. The trim removed 0 bases at V and 8 bases at J, leaving 4 bases unmatched. Germline V CDR1 and CDR2: SGDLS, YYNGEE. The CDR3 totals 15 residues. This entry is derived from a study of beta chain features in type 1 diabetes. For the study at large: When patients were set against healthy donors, age, gender and cell yields were similar. Study observations and caveats: Across all four CD4+ subsets, people with type 1 diabetes showed modestly shorter TCRB CDR3s.

Expressed TCRB transcripts got sequenced, as all isolated RNA was reverse transcribed. The repertoire was sequenced with immunoSEQ multiplex PCR; TCRdb's copy has only in-frame clones and lacks some. The sample shows more than 250,000 clones, over 11% of them seen only once. The chain links TRBV9 to TRBJ2-1, with 11 bases lining up with TRBD2. Sequenced: naive CD4+ T cells from blood. This clonotype was sampled from a young man with type 1 diabetes. In DNA, the CDR3 is TGTGCCAGCAGCGTAGTTAGCGGGAGGGACGATGAGCAGTTCTTC. This gives the protein CASSVVSGRDDEQFF.